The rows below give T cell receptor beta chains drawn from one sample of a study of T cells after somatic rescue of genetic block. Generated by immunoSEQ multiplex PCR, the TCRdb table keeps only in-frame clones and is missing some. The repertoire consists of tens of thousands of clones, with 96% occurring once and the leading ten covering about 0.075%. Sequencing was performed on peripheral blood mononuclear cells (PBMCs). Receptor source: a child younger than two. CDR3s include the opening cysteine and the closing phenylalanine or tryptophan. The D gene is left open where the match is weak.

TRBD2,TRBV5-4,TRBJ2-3,CASSFPSGGNTDTQYF,TGTGCCAGCAGCTTCCCTAGCGGGGGGAACACAGATACGCAGTATTTT
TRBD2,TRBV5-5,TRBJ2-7,CASSGTSSYEQYF,TGTGCCAGCAGCGGGACTAGCTCCTACGAGCAGTACTTC
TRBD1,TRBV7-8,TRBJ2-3,CASSSGTVSTDTQYF,TGTGCCAGCAGCTCGGGGACAGTTAGCACAGATACGCAGTATTTT
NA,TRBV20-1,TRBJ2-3,CSAYRTDTQYF,TGCAGTGCTTACCGAACAGATACGCAGTATTTT
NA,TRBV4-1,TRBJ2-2,CASSQEVASNTGELFF,TGCGCCAGCAGCCAAGAGGTAGCATCGAACACCGGGGAGCTGTTTTTT
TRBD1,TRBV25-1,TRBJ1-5,CASSVAGTGQPQHF,TGTGCCAGCAGTGTCGCCGGGACAGGTCAGCCCCAGCATTTT
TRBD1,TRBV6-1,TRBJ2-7,CASTPGTGDYEQYF,TGTGCCAGCACCCCGGGGACAGGGGACTACGAGCAGTACTTC
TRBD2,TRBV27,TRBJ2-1,CASSLYPSGGRDEQFF,TGTGCCAGCAGTTTATATCCTAGCGGAGGGAGGGATGAGCAGTTCTTC
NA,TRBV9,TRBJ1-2,CASSATAPVYGYTF,TGTGCCAGCAGCGCGACAGCACCCGTCTATGGCTACACCTTC
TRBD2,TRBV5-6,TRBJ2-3,CASSLPTSGSTRDTQYF,TGTGCCAGCAGCTTGCCGACTAGCGGGTCCACGAGAGATACGCAGTATTTT
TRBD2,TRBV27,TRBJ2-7,CASSRLAGVSEQYF,TGTGCCAGCAGTAGGCTAGCGGGAGTATCCGAGCAGTACTTC
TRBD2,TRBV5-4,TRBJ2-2,CASSLVAAGGPGELFF,TGTGCCAGCAGCTTGGTGGCAGCGGGAGGGCCCGGGGAGCTGTTTTTT
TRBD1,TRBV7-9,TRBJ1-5,CASSLTTGSNQPQHF,TGTGCCAGCAGCTTAACGACAGGGAGCAATCAGCCCCAGCATTTT